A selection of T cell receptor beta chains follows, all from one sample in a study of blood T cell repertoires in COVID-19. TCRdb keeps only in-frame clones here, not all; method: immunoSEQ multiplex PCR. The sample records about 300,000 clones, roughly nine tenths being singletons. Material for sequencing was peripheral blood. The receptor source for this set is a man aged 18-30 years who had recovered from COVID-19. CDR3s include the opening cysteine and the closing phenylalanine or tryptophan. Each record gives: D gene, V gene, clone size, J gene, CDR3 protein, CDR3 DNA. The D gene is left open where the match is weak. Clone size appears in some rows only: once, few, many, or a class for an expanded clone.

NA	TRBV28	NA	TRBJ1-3	CASSSLQGSGNTIYF	TGTGCCAGCAGTTCACTCCAGGGATCTGGAAACACCATATATTTT
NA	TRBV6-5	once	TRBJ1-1	CASVGLPNTEAFF	TGTGCCAGCGTGGGACTCCCGAACACTGAAGCTTTCTTT
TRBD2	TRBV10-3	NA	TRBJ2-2	CAIRLAGAQTGELFF	TGTGCCATTCGACTAGCGGGGGCACAAACCGGGGAGCTGTTTTTT
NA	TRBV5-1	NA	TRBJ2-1	CASSLRRLESSYNEQFF	TGCGCCAGCAGCTTGCGGAGACTGGAGAGCTCCTACAATGAGCAGTTCTTC
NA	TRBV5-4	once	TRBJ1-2	CASSLAGAGHNYGYTF	TGTGCCAGCAGTCTGGCGGGGGCAGGCCATAACTATGGCTACACCTTC
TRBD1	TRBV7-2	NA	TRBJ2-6	CASSLAGQGAPGANVLTF	TGTGCCAGCAGCTTAGCGGGACAGGGGGCGCCGGGGGCCAACGTCCTGACTTTC
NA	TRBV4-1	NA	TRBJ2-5	CASSQKGLGVYQETQYF	TGCGCCAGCAGCCAAAAGGGGCTAGGGGTATACCAAGAGACCCAGTACTTC
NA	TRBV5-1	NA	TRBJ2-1	CASSPTNSYNEQFF	TGCGCCAGCAGCCCAACTAATTCCTACAATGAGCAGTTCTTC
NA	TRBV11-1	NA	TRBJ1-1	CASSLSRNTEAFF	TGTGCCAGCAGCTTGTCCAGGAACACTGAAGCTTTCTTT
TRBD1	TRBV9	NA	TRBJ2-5	CASSGGTGGPETQYF	TGTGCCAGCAGCGGCGGGACAGGGGGCCCAGAGACCCAGTACTTC
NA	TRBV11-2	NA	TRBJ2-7	CASSLGVASSYEQYF	TGTGCCAGCAGCTTAGGGGTAGCTAGCTCCTACGAGCAGTACTTC
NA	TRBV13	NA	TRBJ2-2	CASSSRRVYTGELFF	TGTGCCAGCAGCTCCCGCAGGGTTTACACCGGGGAGCTGTTTTTT
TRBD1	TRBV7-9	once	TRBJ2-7	CASSGTAFYEQYF	TGTGCCAGCAGTGGGACAGCCTTCTACGAGCAGTACTTC
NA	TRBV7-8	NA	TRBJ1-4	CASSLDTSSAKLFF	TGTGCCAGCAGCTTGGACACTTCCTCGGCCAAACTGTTTTTT
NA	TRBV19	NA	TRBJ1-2	CASSLQVRYGYTF	TGTGCCAGTAGTCTACAGGTCCGCTATGGCTACACCTTC
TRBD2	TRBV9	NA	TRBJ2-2	CASSVASLLAGGGTGELFF	TGTGCCAGCAGCGTAGCCTCCCTCCTAGCGGGGGGGGGAACCGGGGAGCTGTTTTTT
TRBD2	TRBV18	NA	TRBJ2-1	CASSPPPSGDDYNEQFF	TGTGCCAGCTCACCACCGCCTAGCGGGGATGACTACAATGAGCAGTTCTTC
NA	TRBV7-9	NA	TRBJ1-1	CASSLAYLSVSEAFF	TGTGCCAGCAGCTTAGCCTATCTCTCGGTTTCTGAAGCTTTCTTT
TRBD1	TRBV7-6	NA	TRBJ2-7	CASSRDRGEQYF	TGTGCCAGCAGCAGGGACAGGGGGGAGCAGTACTTC
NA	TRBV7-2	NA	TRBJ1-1	CASSLAWAANTEAFF	TGTGCCAGCAGCTTAGCTTGGGCAGCAAACACTGAAGCTTTCTTT
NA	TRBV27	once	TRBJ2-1	CASSLGTQSVNEQFF	TGTGCCAGCAGTTTGGGGACTCAGAGCGTGAATGAGCAGTTCTTC
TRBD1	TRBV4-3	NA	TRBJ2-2	CASSQTGASGELFF	TGCGCCAGCAGCCAAACAGGGGCCTCCGGGGAGCTGTTTTTT
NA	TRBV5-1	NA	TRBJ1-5	CASSLEGGNQPQHF	TGCGCCAGCAGCTTGGAAGGGGGCAATCAGCCCCAGCATTTT
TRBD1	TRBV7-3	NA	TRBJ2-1	CASRVTGGSYNEQFF	TGTGCCAGCAGAGTTACAGGGGGATCCTACAATGAGCAGTTCTTC
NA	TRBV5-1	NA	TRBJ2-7	CASSLGQEFYEQYF	TGCGCCAGCAGCTTGGGACAGGAGTTCTACGAGCAGTACTTC
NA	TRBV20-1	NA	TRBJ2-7	CSARRAAEQYF	TGCAGTGCTAGGAGGGCAGCCGAGCAGTACTTC
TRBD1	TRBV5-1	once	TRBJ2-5	CASSIPQGAGETQYF	TGCGCCAGCAGCATCCCCCAGGGGGCGGGAGAGACCCAGTACTTC
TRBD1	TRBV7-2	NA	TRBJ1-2	CASSPGGGRGMEGYTF	TGTGCCAGCAGCCCCGGGGGTGGCAGGGGGATGGAGGGCTACACCTTC
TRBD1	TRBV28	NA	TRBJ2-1	CASSYQGQGSYNEQFF	TGTGCCAGCAGCTACCAGGGACAGGGTTCCTACAATGAGCAGTTCTTC
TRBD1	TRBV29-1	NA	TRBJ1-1	CSGQGGTGVSTEAFF	TGCAGCGGCCAGGGGGGGACAGGGGTTTCCACTGAAGCTTTCTTT
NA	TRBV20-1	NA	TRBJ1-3	CSASGGAGNTIYF	TGCAGTGCTAGTGGGGGGGCTGGAAACACCATATATTTT
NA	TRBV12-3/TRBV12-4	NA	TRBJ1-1	CASSLYGNTEAFF	TGTGCCAGCAGTTTGTACGGGAACACTGAAGCTTTCTTT
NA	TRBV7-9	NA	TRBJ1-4	CASSSYEEANEKLFF	TGTGCCAGCAGCTCCTACGAGGAGGCTAATGAAAAACTGTTTTTT
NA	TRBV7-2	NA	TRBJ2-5	CASSPGVGGFETQYF	TGTGCCAGCAGCCCAGGGGTCGGGGGGTTCGAGACCCAGTACTTC
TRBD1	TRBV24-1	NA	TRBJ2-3	CATGQGVADTQYF	TGTGCCACCGGACAGGGGGTCGCAGATACGCAGTATTTT
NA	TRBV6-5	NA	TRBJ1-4	CASSYLPGATNEKLFF	TGTGCCAGCAGTTACCTCCCAGGGGCAACTAATGAAAAACTGTTTTTT
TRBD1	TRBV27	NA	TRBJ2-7	CASSRPGTGTYEQYF	TGTGCCAGCAGTCGACCCGGGACAGGTACCTACGAGCAGTACTTC
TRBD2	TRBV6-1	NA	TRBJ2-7	CASSEVSGAPYEQYF	TGTGCCAGCAGTGAAGTTAGCGGGGCCCCCTACGAGCAGTACTTC
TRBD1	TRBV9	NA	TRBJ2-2	CASSVTGGVNGELFF	TGTGCCAGCAGCGTGACAGGGGGGGTAAACGGGGAGCTGTTTTTT
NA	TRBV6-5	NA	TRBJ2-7	CASTYLGAGTYEQYF	TGTGCCAGCACTTACCTTGGGGCTGGGACCTACGAGCAGTACTTC
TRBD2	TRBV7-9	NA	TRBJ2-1	CASSFPGTSGYNEQFF	TGTGCCAGCAGCTTCCCCGGGACTAGCGGTTACAATGAGCAGTTCTTC
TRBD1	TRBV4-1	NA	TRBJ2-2	CASSRGTGENTGELFF	TGCGCCAGCAGCCGAGGGACAGGGGAGAACACCGGGGAGCTGTTTTTT
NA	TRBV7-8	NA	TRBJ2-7	CASSPRQYSYEQYF	TGTGCCAGCAGCCCTCGACAGTATTCCTACGAGCAGTACTTC
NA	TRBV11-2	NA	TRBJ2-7	CASSPTDHEQYF	TGTGCCAGCAGCCCCACAGATCACGAGCAGTACTTC
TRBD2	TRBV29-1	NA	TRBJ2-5	CSVEDLSGRTQTQYF	TGCAGCGTTGAAGATCTCAGCGGGAGAACCCAGACCCAGTACTTC
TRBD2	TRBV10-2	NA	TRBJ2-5	CASSEGPSGSETQYF	TGCGCCAGCAGTGAAGGACCTAGCGGGAGCGAGACCCAGTACTTC
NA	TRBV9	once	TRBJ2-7	CASSVQADSTYEQYF	TGTGCCAGCAGCGTGCAAGCGGACAGTACCTACGAGCAGTACTTC
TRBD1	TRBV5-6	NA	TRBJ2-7	CASSLPGQGLDEQYF	TGTGCCAGCAGCTTACCGGGACAGGGGCTTGACGAGCAGTACTTC
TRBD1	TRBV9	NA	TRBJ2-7	CASSKDPGQGKRAEQYF	TGTGCCAGCAGCAAAGACCCCGGACAGGGGAAGAGAGCCGAGCAGTACTTC
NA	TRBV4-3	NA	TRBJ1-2	CASSQDRVAPYGYTF	TGCGCCAGCAGCCAAGATCGGGTGGCACCTTATGGCTACACCTTC
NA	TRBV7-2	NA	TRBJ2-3	CASSSWGRQNTQYF	TGTGCCAGCAGCTCTTGGGGGCGACAGAATACGCAGTATTTT